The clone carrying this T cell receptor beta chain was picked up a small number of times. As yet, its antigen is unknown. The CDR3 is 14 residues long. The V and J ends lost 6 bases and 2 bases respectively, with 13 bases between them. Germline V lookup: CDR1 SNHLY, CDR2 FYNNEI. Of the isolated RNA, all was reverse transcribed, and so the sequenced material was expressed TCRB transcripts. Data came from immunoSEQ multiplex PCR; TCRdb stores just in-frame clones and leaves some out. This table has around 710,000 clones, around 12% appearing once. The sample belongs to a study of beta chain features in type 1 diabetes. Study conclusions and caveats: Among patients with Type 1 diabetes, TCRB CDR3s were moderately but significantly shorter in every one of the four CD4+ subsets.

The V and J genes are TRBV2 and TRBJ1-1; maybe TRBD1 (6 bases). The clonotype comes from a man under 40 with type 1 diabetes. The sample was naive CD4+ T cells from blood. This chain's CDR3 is CASSAAGANTEAFF. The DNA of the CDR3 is TGTGCCAGCAGCGCTGCGGGGGCCAACACTGAAGCTTTCTTT. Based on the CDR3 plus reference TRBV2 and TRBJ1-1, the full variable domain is EPEVTQTPSHQVTQMGQEVILRCVPISNHLYFYWYRQILGQKVEFLVSFYNNEISEKSEIFDDQFSVERPDGSNFTLKIRSTKLEDSAMYFCASSAAGANTEAFFGQGTRLTVV.